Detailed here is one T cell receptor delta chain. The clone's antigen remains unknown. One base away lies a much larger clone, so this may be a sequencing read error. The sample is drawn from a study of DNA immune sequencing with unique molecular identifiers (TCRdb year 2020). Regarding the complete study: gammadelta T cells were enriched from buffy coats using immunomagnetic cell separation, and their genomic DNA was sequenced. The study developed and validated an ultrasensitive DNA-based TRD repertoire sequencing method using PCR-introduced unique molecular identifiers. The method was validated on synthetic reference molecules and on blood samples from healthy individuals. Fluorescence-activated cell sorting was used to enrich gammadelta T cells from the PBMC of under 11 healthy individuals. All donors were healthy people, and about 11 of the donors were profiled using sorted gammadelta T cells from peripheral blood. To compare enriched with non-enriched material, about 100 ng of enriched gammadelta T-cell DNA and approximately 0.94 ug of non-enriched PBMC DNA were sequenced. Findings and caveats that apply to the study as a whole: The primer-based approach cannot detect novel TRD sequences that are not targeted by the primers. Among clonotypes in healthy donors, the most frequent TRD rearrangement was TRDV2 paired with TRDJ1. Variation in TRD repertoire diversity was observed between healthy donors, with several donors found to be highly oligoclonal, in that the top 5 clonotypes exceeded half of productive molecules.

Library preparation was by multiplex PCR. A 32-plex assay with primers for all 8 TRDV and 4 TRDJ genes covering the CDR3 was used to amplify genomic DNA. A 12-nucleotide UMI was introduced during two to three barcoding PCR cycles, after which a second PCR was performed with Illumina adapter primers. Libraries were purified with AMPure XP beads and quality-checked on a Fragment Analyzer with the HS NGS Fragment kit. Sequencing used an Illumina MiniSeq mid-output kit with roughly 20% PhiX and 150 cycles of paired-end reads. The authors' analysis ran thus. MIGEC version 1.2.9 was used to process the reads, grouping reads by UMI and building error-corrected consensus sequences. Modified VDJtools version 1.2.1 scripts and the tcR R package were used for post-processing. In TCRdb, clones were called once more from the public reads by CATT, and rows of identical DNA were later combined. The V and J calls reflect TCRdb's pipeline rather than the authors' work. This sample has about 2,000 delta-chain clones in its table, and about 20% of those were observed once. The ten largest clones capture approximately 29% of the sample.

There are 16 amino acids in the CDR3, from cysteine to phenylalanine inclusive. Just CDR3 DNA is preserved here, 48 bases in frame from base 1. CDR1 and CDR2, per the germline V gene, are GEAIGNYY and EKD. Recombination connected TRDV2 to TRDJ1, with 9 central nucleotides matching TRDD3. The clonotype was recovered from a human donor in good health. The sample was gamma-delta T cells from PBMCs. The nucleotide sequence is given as TGTGCCTGTGTCGCCTTACTGGGGGAGTACACCGATAAACCCATCTTT. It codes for CACVALLGEYTDKPIF.